These 31 T cell receptor beta chains originate from one sample sequenced in a study of cytomegalovirus exposure and HLA in healthy donors. The PCR used 60 Vbeta and 13 Jbeta primers. The protocol was immunoSEQ multiplex PCR, while the TCRdb copy is restricted to in-frame clones and leaves out a portion. The table shows 150,000 to 200,000 clones, with about 75% occurring only once. Sequenced input: PBMCs. The source of these receptors is a male donor in good health and CMV-seronegative.

V is TRBV7-2 and J is TRBJ1-5, with a weak D call TRBD1 (5 bases). The V end lost 4 bases, the J end lost 2 bases, and 12 bases lay between the germline ends. The germline gives CDR1 SGHTA, CDR2 FQGNSA. The CDR3 has 15 amino acids. CDR3 bases: TGTGCCAGCAGCTCCCCACAGGTTGGCAATCAGCCCCAGCATTTT. Translation: CASSSPQVGNQPQHF.

The chain has TRBV11-3 and TRBJ2-1, with 7 bases that match TRBD2. In germline, CDR1 is SGHNT, CDR2 YENEEA. The CDR3 totals 13 residues. V gave up 2 bases and J gave up 6 bases; unmatched junction bases: 1. CDR3 loop: CASSLRGVNEQFF. CDR3 sequence (DNA): TGTGCCAGCAGCTTACGGGGGGTCAATGAGCAGTTCTTC.

This clone has more than one count but fewer than ten. The chain combines TRBV5-1 with TRBJ2-1; 7 bases align to TRBD2. From germline, CDR1 is SGHRS and CDR2 YFSETQ. Losses at the gene ends were 0 bases for V and 6 bases for J; bases not matched to a gene: 9. The length of the CDR3 is 16 residues. The CDR3 nucleotides read TGCGCCAGCAGCTTGGGGGACCGGACTAGGATCAATGAGCAGTTCTTC. It specifies CASSLGDRTRINEQFF.

This chain uses TRBV5-8 with TRBJ2-7, with 8 bases identical to TRBD1. The CDR3 spans 15 residues. Germline lookup yields CDR1 SGHTS and CDR2 YDEGEE. V shed 0 bases and J 7 bases; nucleotides not matched to a gene: 9. The DNA for the CDR3 is TGTGCCAGCAGCTTGGGGACAGGGAAGGCGGGAGAGCAGTACTTC. Protein: CASSLGTGKAGEQYF.

The chain combines TRBV7-2 with TRBJ2-5; the D is unclear. The J call may be mistaken, given a closer DNA end match to TRBJ2-7. Germline CDR1 SGHTA, CDR2 FQGNSA. CDR3 length: 13 amino acids. CDR3 in DNA: TGTGCCAGCAGCTCCCAGGATCTCTACGAGCAGTACTTC. This translates into CASSSQDLYEQYF.

The J gene is TRBJ2-1, the V gene TRBV27; D might be TRBD1 (6 bases). Germline CDR1 is MNHEY and CDR2 is SMNVEV (reference sequence). V was shortened by 6 bases and J by 3 bases, with 15 bases between the two germline ends. The length of the CDR3 is 15 residues. The CDR3 DNA reads TGTGCCAGCAGGACCCGGGACATCGACTACAATGAGCAGTTCTTC. It specifies CASRTRDIDYNEQFF.

This rearrangement joins TRBV13 to TRBJ1-1; D possibly corresponds to TRBD1 (6 bases). Germline V gives CDR1 PRHDT, CDR2 FYEKMQ (reference sequence). V was trimmed by 5 bases and J by 8 bases, leaving 12 bases between them. CDR3 size: 12 residues. The CDR3 nucleotides read TGTGCCAGCAGCGCAAAACAGGGAGAAGCTTTCTTT. It codes for CASSAKQGEAFF.

The V call is TRBV5-1, the J call TRBJ2-5, with D possibly matching TRBD2 (6 bases). The V gene lost 7 bases and the J gene lost 5 bases, with 18 bases spanning the gap. Germline CDR1 reads SGHRS; CDR2 reads YFSETQ. The CDR3 totals 14 residues. The CDR3 DNA is TGCGCCAGCGGCCCCGGGAGCCCCCGGGAGACCCAGTACTTC. Protein: CASGPGSPRETQYF.

The chain is built from TRBV6-5 and TRBJ2-5; no definite D call. The CDR3 is made up of 14 amino acids. The germline CDR1 and CDR2 sequences are MNHEY and SVGAGI. The V gene lost 3 bases and the J gene lost 3 bases, with 11 bases spanning the gap. This CDR3 reads CASSYRWLEETQYF. The CDR3 nucleotides are TGTGCCAGCAGTTATCGGTGGCTAGAAGAGACCCAGTACTTC.

The chain couples TRBV19 to TRBJ1-2, with D possibly matching TRBD1 (6 bases). CDR3 length: 12 residues. With 6 bases removed from V and 6 bases from J, the gap between germline ends came to 11 bases. Germline V CDR1 and CDR2: LNHDA, SQIVND (reference sequence). The DNA for the CDR3 is TGTGCCAGTAGCCTACAGGGTAATGGCTACACCTTC. Translated: CASSLQGNGYTF. The full variable domain, its missing parts supplied by reference TRBV19 and TRBJ1-2, is DGGITQSPKYLFRKEGQNVTLSCEQNLNHDAMYWYRQDPGQGLRLIYYSQIVNDFQKGDIAEGYSVSREKKESFPLTVTSAQKNPTAFYLCASSLQGNGYTFGSGTRLTVV.

The CDR3, as DNA: TGCGCCAGCAGCTTGACGGAGAACTATGGCTACACCTTC. It translates to CASSLTENYGYTF. The chain recombines TRBV5-1 with TRBJ1-2; D is undetermined. CDR3 length: 13 amino acids. Per the germline V gene, CDR1 is SGHRS and CDR2 is YFSETQ. V was pared by 1 base and J by 2 bases, with 6 bases between.

The chain carries TRBV19 and TRBJ2-7, with TRBD1 identical over 9 bases. Per the germline V gene, CDR1 is LNHDA and CDR2 is SQIVND (reference sequence). J lost 5 bases, V lost 10 bases, and 12 bases had no gene match. The CDR3 is 14 amino acids. CDR3 bases: TGTGCCACCGAACCGACAGGGGGAATAGACGAGCAGTACTTC. It is translated as CATEPTGGIDEQYF.

V gene TRBV27 combines with J gene TRBJ2-7, with 11 bases matching TRBD2. The CDR3 totals 16 residues. The junction had 9 bases not matched to a gene; V was cut back by 5 bases and J by 3 bases. From germline, CDR1 is MNHEY and CDR2 SMNVEV (reference sequence). This chain's CDR3 is CASSMTSGVMNYEQYF. CDR3 DNA sequence: TGTGCCAGCAGTATGACTAGCGGGGTTATGAACTACGAGCAGTACTTC.

The rearrangement joins TRBV5-1 to TRBJ2-3; tentative D call: TRBD2 (6 bases). V was pared by 2 bases and J by 1 base, with 14 bases between. CDR1 is SGHRS, CDR2 YFSETQ, per germline. The CDR3 spans 16 residues. The CDR3 loop reads CASSFSGLWGTDTQYF. CDR3 coding DNA: TGCGCCAGCAGCTTTAGCGGCCTCTGGGGCACAGATACGCAGTATTTT.

This sequence joins TRBV2 and TRBJ1-3; 7 positions match TRBD1. Germline V CDR1 and CDR2: SNHLY, FYNNEI. The CDR3 covers 14 residues. The V and J ends lost 7 bases and 4 bases, in that order; junction bases with no gene match: 7. In nucleotides, the CDR3 is TGTGCCAGCAAGCACAGGGGACTGGGAAACACCATATATTTT. Amino acids: CASKHRGLGNTIYF.

The chain has TRBV11-1 and TRBJ1-1; D unclear. Per germline, CDR1 SGHAT and CDR2 FQDESV (reference sequence). V lost 1 base to trimming and J lost 6 bases, with 15 bases between them. The CDR3 covers 15 residues. CDR3 in amino acids: CASSLDYGKEAEAFF. The CDR3 DNA sequence: TGTGCCAGCAGCTTAGATTACGGGAAAGAGGCTGAAGCTTTCTTT.

This clone was observed a handful of times. J is TRBJ2-7 and V is TRBV7-9, with D unclear. CDR1 and CDR2 (germline): SEHNR, FQNEAQ (reference sequence). The CDR3 is 15 amino acids. The V end lost 0 bases, the J end lost 2 bases, and 11 bases lay between the germline ends. This CDR3 is CASSLAPQDTYEQYF. The CDR3 coding sequence is TGTGCCAGCAGCTTAGCCCCCCAGGATACCTACGAGCAGTACTTC.

V usage is TRBV6-1 and J usage is TRBJ1-1; 8 bases map to TRBD1. CDR1 and CDR2 (germline): MNHNS, SASEGT. The CDR3 length is 16 residues. The V gene end was trimmed by 4 bases and the J gene end by 4 bases; junction bases not matched to a gene: 11. The CDR3 is CASSVREGGQATEAFF. In nucleotides, the CDR3 is TGTGCCAGCAGTGTAAGGGAGGGGGGACAGGCCACTGAAGCTTTCTTT.

This clone was detected a few times. The chain uses TRBV6-5 and TRBJ2-7, with D possibly TRBD1 on 5 matching bases. CDR3 size: 16 residues. The germline CDR1 and CDR2 sequences are MNHEY and SVGAGI. The V gene lost 4 bases and the J gene lost 2 bases, with 18 bases spanning the gap. DNA of the CDR3: TGTGCCAGCAGTTTCTCGACAGAAGGGCCGGCCTACGAGCAGTACTTC. It codes for CASSFSTEGPAYEQYF.

The V gene is TRBV5-1, the J gene TRBJ2-1; tentatively, D is TRBD1 (6 bases). CDR3 length: 14 amino acids. Trimming left V 0 bases short and J 7 bases short, with 11 bases between. Germline CDR1 is SGHRS and CDR2 is YFSETQ. The CDR3 is CASSLGQVENEQFF. DNA of the CDR3: TGCGCCAGCAGCTTGGGACAGGTGGAAAATGAGCAGTTCTTC.

The chain couples TRBV20-1 to TRBJ2-7, with TRBD1 matching 7 bases. This CDR3 spans 11 amino acids. V dropped 6 bases and J dropped 3; count of bases not matched to a gene: 2. Per germline, CDR1 DFQATT and CDR2 SNEGSKA (reference sequence). This CDR3 is CSANRGYEQYF. The CDR3 DNA is TGCAGTGCGAACAGGGGCTACGAGCAGTACTTC.

This chain joins TRBV6-4 and TRBJ2-3, with 11 bases matching TRBD2. This CDR3 is built from 15 residues. J was trimmed by 9 bases and V by 6 bases; bases with no gene match: 11. Germline-derived CDR1 and CDR2 are MRHNA and SNTAGT. The CDR3 region is CASREGSGRAGTQYF. In DNA, the CDR3 is TGTGCCAGCAGAGAAGGTAGCGGGAGGGCCGGGACGCAGTATTTT.

This chain uses TRBV30 with TRBJ2-7; 8 nucleotides match TRBD1. CDR1 GTSNPN and CDR2 SVGIG come from the germline V gene (reference sequence). The CDR3 consists of 14 residues. The J segment lost 6 bases and the V segment lost 4 bases, leaving 11 bases of the junction unmatched. In DNA, the CDR3 is TGTGCCTGGACCGCCCAGGGGGCGGAGTGCGAGCAGTACTTC. Translation gives CAWTAQGAECEQYF.

CDR3 DNA: TGTGCCAGCAGCTTCAGGGGGCAGGGGTCTGAAGCTTTCTTT. This translates into CASSFRGQGSEAFF. The rearrangement uses TRBV5-6 and TRBJ1-1; TRBD1 matches at 8 bases. CDR3 length equals 14 residues. Germline V gene sequence: CDR1 SGHDT, CDR2 YYEEEE. The V segment lost 2 bases and the J segment 6 bases; nucleotides outside the gene matches: 6. Supplemented by reference TRBV5-6 and TRBJ1-1, the full variable domain reads DAGVTQSPTHLIKTRGQQVTLRCSPKSGHDTVSWYQQALGQGPQFIFQYYEEEERQRGNFPDRFSGHQFPNYSSELNVNALLLGDSALYLCASSFRGQGSEAFFGQGTRLTVV.

This clone has only one observation. V and J are TRBV7-9 and TRBJ2-3; 10 bases are shared with TRBD2. CDR1 is SEHNR, CDR2 FQNEAQ, per germline (reference sequence). Trimming cost V 1 base and J 4 bases; bases outside gene matches: 14. The CDR3 sequence is 19 residues long. CDR3 bases: TGTGCCAGCAGCTTAGGCAGGGCAGGGCTAGCGGGAGATCCAGATACGCAGTATTTT. Protein product: CASSLGRAGLAGDPDTQYF.

CDR3 loop: CASSEFRAGTEAFF. The DNA for the CDR3 is TGCGCCAGCAGCGAATTTAGGGCGGGCACTGAAGCTTTCTTT. The chain joins TRBV4-1 to TRBJ1-1; no firm D call. V lost 5 bases, J lost 4 bases, and 14 bases lay in between. Germline assignment: CDR1 MGHRA and CDR2 YSYEKL. The CDR3 spans 14 residues.

CDR3: CAIGQINTGELFF. The CDR3 nucleotides are TGTGCTATCGGACAGATAAACACCGGGGAGCTGTTTTTT. This chain connects TRBV6-6 to TRBJ2-2, with D possibly matching TRBD1 (6 bases). Germline values: CDR1 MNHNY, CDR2 SVGAGI (reference sequence). The CDR3 has 13 residues.

V is TRBV2 and J is TRBJ1-1; 7 bases match TRBD1. V shed 8 bases, J shed 5 bases, and the junction held 5 bases outside the gene matches. The CDR3 has 12 amino acids. Germline V gene data show CDR1 as SNHLY and CDR2 as FYNNEI. CDR3 nucleotides: TGTGCCAGCGAGGGGGCAAGGACTGAAGCTTTCTTT. The encoded protein is CASEGARTEAFF.

The rearrangement links TRBV6-5 to TRBJ2-7; 12 nucleotides match TRBD1. The CDR3 consists of 14 residues. The V gene end was trimmed by 4 bases and the J gene end by 5 bases; junction bases not matched to a gene: 3. CDR1 is MNHEY and CDR2 is SVGAGI in the germline V gene. The CDR3 sequence is CASSWDRGPHEQYF. In nucleotides, the CDR3 is TGTGCCAGCAGTTGGGACAGGGGGCCGCACGAGCAGTACTTC.

The chain has TRBV4-1 and TRBJ1-1; the match to TRBD1 covers 11 bases. The CDR3 has 16 residues. Germline lookup yields CDR1 MGHRA and CDR2 YSYEKL. V lost 10 bases and J lost 1; bases outside the gene matches: 11. The CDR3 sequence: CATSRDRGIRNTEAFF. The CDR3 DNA follows: TGCGCCACCAGTAGGGACAGGGGGATAAGGAACACTGAAGCTTTCTTT.

There are a few counts of this clone. Here the CDR3 reads CASSGNRASYEQYF. In DNA, the CDR3 is TGCGCCAGCAGCGGGAACAGGGCCTCCTACGAGCAGTACTTC. This rearrangement joins TRBV5-1 to TRBJ2-7; TRBD1 might be the D (6 bases). The CDR3 runs 14 residues. Deletions cut 4 bases from V and 0 bases from J, with 11 bases between. Per germline, CDR1 SGHRS and CDR2 YFSETQ.